Each of the 15 T cell receptor beta chains below was sequenced from the same sample in a study of regulatory T cells in long-lasting Graves disease. iRepertoire HTBI primers and Arm-PCR of CDR3 regions built TCR beta libraries. TCRdb redid the calling of the multiplex PCR reads with MiXCR, one entry per CDR3 protein. The table shows 510,000 or so distinct CDR3 sequences, with around 11% occurring only once. Noted time point: newly diagnosed GD, antithyroid drugs for less than 3 months. PBMC RNA was the source of the TCR library. This same sample was also part of a study on T cells in Graves' hyperthyroidism and ophthalmopathy.

Material: peripheral blood mononuclear cells (PBMCs), obtained at new diagnosis, from a patient treated with antithyroid drugs. The source is a woman between 25 and 40 years old with Graves disease.

This clonotype was seen a handful of times. A much more abundant neighbour one base away suggests this may be a read error. In DNA form, the CDR3 reads TGTGCCAGCAGCTCCGTCCGGCTCGGACTCCAGGGCAATGAGCAGTTCTTC. It codes for CASSSVRLGLQGNEQFF. J is TRBJ2-1 and V is TRBV6-2 or TRBV6-3; D may match TRBD1 or TRBD2 (5 bases each). The V end was cut by 6 bases, the J end by 6 bases, with 24 bases between. Per germline, CDR1 MNHEY and CDR2 SVGEGT. The CDR3 loop spans 17 amino acids.

This clonotype occurred a few times. The chain links TRBV7-9 to TRBJ2-5, with D possibly TRBD2 on 5 matching bases. In germline, CDR1 is SEHNR, CDR2 FQNEAQ (reference sequence). Trimming took 1 base from V and 5 from J, leaving 8 bases between them. This CDR3 is 13 amino acids long. In nucleotides, the CDR3 is TGTGCCAGCAGCTTAGAAGGGAGCGAGACCCAGTACTTC. Protein: CASSLEGSETQYF.

At least ten counts were recorded for this clonotype. V gene TRBV20-1 combines with J gene TRBJ2-1; possible D gene TRBD2, 6 bases. Germline values: CDR1 DFQATT, CDR2 SNEGSKA (reference sequence). The CDR3 has 15 amino acids. V lost 2 bases, J lost 3 bases, and 14 bases lay in between. CDR3 bases: TGCAGTGCTAGATCACGGCGGGAATACTACAATGAGCAGTTCTTC. It translates to CSARSRREYYNEQFF.

The chain uses TRBV6-1 and TRBJ2-7, with 7 bases aligning to TRBD1. The V and J ends lost 7 bases and 2 bases, in that order; junction bases with no gene match: 11. Germline V CDR1 and CDR2: MNHNS, SASEGT. The CDR3 runs to 15 residues. The CDR3 loop reads CASTGTGTVTYEQYF. CDR3 coding DNA: TGTGCCAGCACTGGGACCGGGACAGTAACCTACGAGCAGTACTTC.

This chain links TRBV19 with TRBJ2-7; D remains unclear. Per germline, CDR1 LNHDA and CDR2 SQIVND (reference sequence). The CDR3 is 14 residues long. Trimming stripped 7 bases from V and 0 bases from J, with 13 bases between. The CDR3 region is CASNPDVSSYEQYF. Here the CDR3 DNA reads TGTGCCAGTAACCCGGACGTGAGCTCCTACGAGCAGTACTTC.

In this sample, this clonotype turned up many times. The genes are TRBV30 and TRBJ2-1; D remains unclear. This CDR3 is 11 amino acids long. CDR1 is GTSNPN and CDR2 is SVGIG in the germline V gene (reference sequence). CDR3 sequence: CGAKPYNEQFF. As DNA, the CDR3 is TGTGGTGCGAAGCCCTACAATGAGCAGTTCTTC.

This clonotype was observed at least ten times. This rearrangement joins TRBV2 to TRBJ2-1; 9 bases are shared with TRBD2. V trimming: 9 bases; J trimming: 8 bases; junction bases outside the gene matches: 8. Germline CDR1 is SNHLY and CDR2 is FYNNEI. The CDR3 covers 13 residues. In DNA, the CDR3 is TGTGCCAGTTGCGGGAGGGCCGCTTATGAGCAGTTCTTC. Translation: CASCGRAAYEQFF.

The table lists this clonotype with many counts. The genes are TRBV4-3 and TRBJ2-1; D not certain. The CDR3 is 18 residues long. The germline V and J ends were trimmed by 4 bases and 8 bases, with 27 bases remaining between them. Germline V lookup: CDR1 LGHNA, CDR2 YSLEER. The CDR3 reads CASSPQDQISYLFHEQFF. The CDR3 DNA reads TGCGCCAGCAGCCCCCAAGACCAGATCTCCTACCTCTTCCATGAGCAGTTCTTC.

This clonotype occurred many times. This chain connects TRBV2 to TRBJ2-1; TRBD2 is a possible D gene (6 bases). The CDR3 is 14 amino acids. Germline V gives CDR1 SNHLY, CDR2 FYNNEI. Trimming shortened V by 4 bases and J by 0 bases, and 7 bases separated the two germline ends. The CDR3, as DNA: TGTGCCAGCAGTGGGACTAACTCCTACAATGAGCAGTTCTTC. As protein: CASSGTNSYNEQFF.

This clonotype was counted only a few times. V usage is TRBV29-1 and J usage is TRBJ2-4; 7 nucleotides align to TRBD2. The CDR3 length is 13 residues. The J segment lost 7 bases and the V segment lost 6 bases, leaving 9 bases of the junction unmatched. Germline V gene sequence: CDR1 SQVTM, CDR2 ANQGSEA. This chain's CDR3 is CSVSGGEGNIQYF. CDR3 sequence (DNA): TGCAGCGTCTCGGGAGGTGAGGGGAACATTCAGTACTTC.

Ten or more counts support this clonotype. The rearrangement uses TRBV29-1 and TRBJ2-3; D is uncertain. Trimming removed 4 bases at V and 4 bases at J, with 9 bases between. In germline, CDR1 is SQVTM, CDR2 ANQGSEA. This CDR3 region has 12 residues. The CDR3 region is CSVVWTADTQYF. The CDR3 nucleotides read TGCAGCGTTGTATGGACCGCAGATACGCAGTATTTT.

This clonotype appeared a few times. This may be a read error, as it is one base from a much larger clone. V gene TRBV11-2 combines with J gene TRBJ2-2; tentatively, D is TRBD2 (6 bases). Trimming removed 8 bases from V and 6 bases from J, with 25 bases in between. Germline-derived CDR1 and CDR2 are SGHAT and FQNNGV. The CDR3 loop spans 17 amino acids. CDR3 coding DNA: TGTGCCAGCGGCTCCCGACTAGAAAAGGCTCTCTCCGGGGAGCTGTTTTTT. Translated: CASGSRLEKALSGELFF.

This clonotype was observed at least ten times. The chain couples TRBV2 to TRBJ2-4; D gene ambiguous. Germline loops: CDR1 SNHLY, CDR2 FYNNEI. Trimming cost V 4 bases and J 6 bases, with 10 bases left between them. The CDR3 is made up of 13 amino acids. The CDR3 sequence: CASSGVAANIQYF. In DNA, the CDR3 is TGTGCCAGCAGTGGGGTGGCGGCAAACATTCAGTACTTC.

At least ten counts were recorded for this clonotype. J is TRBJ2-1 and V is TRBV5-1; D may match TRBD1 or TRBD2 (5 bases each). V lost 4 bases, J lost 0 bases, and 8 bases lay in between. This CDR3 comprises 14 residues. Germline CDR1 and CDR2: SGHRS and YFSETQ. In DNA, the CDR3 is TGCGCCAGCAGCGCTGGGGGCTCCTACAATGAGCAGTTCTTC. This encodes CASSAGGSYNEQFF.

The chain couples TRBV6-2 or TRBV6-3 to TRBJ2-1; 8 nucleotides line up with TRBD1. The length of the CDR3 is 13 residues. V was clipped by 6 bases and J by 8 bases; unmatched bases: 6. The germline CDR1 and CDR2 sequences are MNHEY and SVGEGT. Here the CDR3 DNA reads TGTGCCAGCAGGCAGACAGGGGTCGATGAGCAGTTCTTC. It codes for CASRQTGVDEQFF.